Sequencing of this T cell receptor (beta chain) was carried out in a study of CD8 T cells in ankylosing spondylitis. TCRdb redid the calling of the 5' RACE reads with MiXCR, one entry per CDR3 protein. The sample has more than 250,000 distinct CDR3 sequences; approximately 8% are singletons. Study findings and constraints: Clones linked to disease were reported to show significant enrichment in matched ankylosing spondylitis synovial fluid. Among TCR beta sequences, a motif of eight or nine highly homologous variants appeared characteristic of ankylosing spondylitis blood.

Points on this clonotype: Its antigen is unknown.

The specimen was blood, either unsorted or a sorted T cell fraction (not recorded which). The clonotype was recovered from a male donor with ankylosing spondylitis.

The CDR3 sequence is CAMAPGQGLLSYEQYF. Written as DNA, the CDR3 is TGTGCCATGGCGCCGGGACAGGGTTTACTCTCCTACGAGCAGTACTTC. The rearrangement joins TRBV10-3 to TRBJ2-7, with 9 nucleotides matching TRBD1. Trimming took 9 bases from V and 0 from J; bases not matched to a gene: 12. CDR3 size: 16 residues. CDR1 and CDR2 (germline): ENHRY, SYGVKD.